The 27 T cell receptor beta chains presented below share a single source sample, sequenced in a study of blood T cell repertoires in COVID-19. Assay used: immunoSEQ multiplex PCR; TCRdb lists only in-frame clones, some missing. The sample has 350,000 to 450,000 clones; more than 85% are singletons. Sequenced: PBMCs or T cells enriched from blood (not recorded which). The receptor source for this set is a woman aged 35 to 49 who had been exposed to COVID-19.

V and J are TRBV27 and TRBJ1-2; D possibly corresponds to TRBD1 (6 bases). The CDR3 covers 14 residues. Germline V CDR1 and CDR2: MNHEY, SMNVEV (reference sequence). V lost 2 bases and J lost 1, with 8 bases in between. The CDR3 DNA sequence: TGTGCCAGCAGTTTAGACAGGAATAACTATGGCTACACCTTC. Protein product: CASSLDRNNYGYTF.

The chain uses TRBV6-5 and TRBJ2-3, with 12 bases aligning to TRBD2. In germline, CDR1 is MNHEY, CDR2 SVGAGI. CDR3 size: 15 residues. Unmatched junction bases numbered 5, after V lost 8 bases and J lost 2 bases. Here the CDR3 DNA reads TGTGCCAGCGGGACTAGCGGGTTCTTCACAGATACGCAGTATTTT. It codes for CASGTSGFFTDTQYF.

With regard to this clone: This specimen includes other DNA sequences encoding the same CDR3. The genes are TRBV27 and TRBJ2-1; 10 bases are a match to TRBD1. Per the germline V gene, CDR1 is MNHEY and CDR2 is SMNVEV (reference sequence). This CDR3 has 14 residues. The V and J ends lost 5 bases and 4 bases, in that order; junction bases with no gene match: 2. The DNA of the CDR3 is TGTGCCAGCAGTCGGGACAGGGGTTACAATGAGCAGTTCTTC. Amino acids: CASSRDRGYNEQFF.

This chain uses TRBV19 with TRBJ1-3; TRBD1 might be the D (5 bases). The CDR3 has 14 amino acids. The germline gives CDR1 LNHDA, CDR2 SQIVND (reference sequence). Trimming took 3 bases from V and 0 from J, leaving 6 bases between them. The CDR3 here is CASSIGGSGNTIYF. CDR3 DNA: TGTGCCAGTAGTATCGGGGGCTCTGGAAACACCATATATTTT.

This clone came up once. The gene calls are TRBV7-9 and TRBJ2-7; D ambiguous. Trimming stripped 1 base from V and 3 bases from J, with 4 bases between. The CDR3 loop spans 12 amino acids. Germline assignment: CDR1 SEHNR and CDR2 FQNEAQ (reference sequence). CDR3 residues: CASSLVVYEQYF. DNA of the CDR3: TGTGCCAGCAGCTTAGTAGTCTACGAGCAGTACTTC.

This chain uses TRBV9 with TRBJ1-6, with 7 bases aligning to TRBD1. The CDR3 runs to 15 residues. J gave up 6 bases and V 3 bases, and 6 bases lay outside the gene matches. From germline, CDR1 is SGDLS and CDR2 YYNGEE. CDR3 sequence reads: CASSAPGQSNSPLHF. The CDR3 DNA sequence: TGTGCCAGCAGCGCACCGGGACAGAGTAATTCACCCCTCCACTTT.

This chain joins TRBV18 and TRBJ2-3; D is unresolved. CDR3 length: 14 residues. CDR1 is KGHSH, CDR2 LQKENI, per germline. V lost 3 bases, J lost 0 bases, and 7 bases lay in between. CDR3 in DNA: TGTGCCAGCTCACCCCTCCAGAGCACAGATACGCAGTATTTT. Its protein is CASSPLQSTDTQYF.

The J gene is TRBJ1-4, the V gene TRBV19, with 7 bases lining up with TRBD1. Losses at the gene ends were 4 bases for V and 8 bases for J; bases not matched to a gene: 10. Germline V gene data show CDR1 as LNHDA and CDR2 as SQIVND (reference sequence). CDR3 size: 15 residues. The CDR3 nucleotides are TGTGCCAGTAGTAGCATAGAACAGGGGAGCGAAAAACTGTTTTTT. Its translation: CASSSIEQGSEKLFF.

CDR3 sequence: CASSNTGTISNYGYTF. CDR3 nucleotide sequence: TGTGCCAGCAGTAACACCGGGACAATCTCTAACTATGGCTACACCTTC. The V call is TRBV9, the J call TRBJ1-2; the D gene is possibly TRBD1 (6 bases). Germline CDR1 is SGDLS and CDR2 is YYNGEE. Trimming removed 5 bases at V and 0 bases at J, with 17 bases between. The CDR3 totals 16 residues.

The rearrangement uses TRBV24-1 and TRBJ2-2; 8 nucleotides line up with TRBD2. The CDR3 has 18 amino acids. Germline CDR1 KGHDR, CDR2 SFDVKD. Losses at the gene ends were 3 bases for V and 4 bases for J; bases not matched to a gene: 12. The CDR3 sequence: CATSDPPGTSGGTGELFF. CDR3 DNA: TGTGCCACCAGTGATCCACCGGGAACCAGCGGGGGCACCGGGGAGCTGTTTTTT.

The CDR3 sequence is CATDRGVPTEAFF. CDR3 DNA: TGTGCCACTGACAGGGGTGTACCCACTGAAGCTTTCTTT. The chain couples TRBV19 to TRBJ1-1, with 8 bases that match TRBD1. J lost 4 bases, V lost 10 bases, and 8 bases had no gene match. The CDR3 totals 13 residues. Germline V lookup: CDR1 LNHDA, CDR2 SQIVND (reference sequence).

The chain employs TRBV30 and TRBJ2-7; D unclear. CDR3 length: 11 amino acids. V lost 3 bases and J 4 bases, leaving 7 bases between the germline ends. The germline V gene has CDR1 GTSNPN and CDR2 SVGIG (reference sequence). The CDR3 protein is CAWSPLYEQYF. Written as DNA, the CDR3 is TGTGCCTGGAGCCCACTGTACGAGCAGTACTTC.

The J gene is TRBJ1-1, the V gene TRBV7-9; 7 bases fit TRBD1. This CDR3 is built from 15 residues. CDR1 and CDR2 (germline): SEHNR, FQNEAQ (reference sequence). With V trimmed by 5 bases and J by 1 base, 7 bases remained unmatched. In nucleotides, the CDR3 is TGTGCCAGCAGCCCTATAGGGACAGCGAACACTGAAGCTTTCTTT. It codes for CASSPIGTANTEAFF.

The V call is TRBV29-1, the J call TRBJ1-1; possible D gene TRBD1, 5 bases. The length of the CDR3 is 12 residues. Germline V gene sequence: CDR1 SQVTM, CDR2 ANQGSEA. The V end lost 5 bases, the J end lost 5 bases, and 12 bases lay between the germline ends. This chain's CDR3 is CSVRGDWTEAFF. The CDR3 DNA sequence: TGCAGCGTTCGGGGGGATTGGACTGAAGCTTTCTTT.

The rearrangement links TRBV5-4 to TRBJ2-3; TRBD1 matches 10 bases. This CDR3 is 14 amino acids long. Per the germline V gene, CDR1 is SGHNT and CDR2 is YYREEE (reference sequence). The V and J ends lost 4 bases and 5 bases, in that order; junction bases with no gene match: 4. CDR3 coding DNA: TGTGCCAGCAGCCCGGGACAGGGGAGAGATACGCAGTATTTT. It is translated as CASSPGQGRDTQYF.

The CDR3 bases are TGTGCCAGCAGCTTGGGACAGTCAAACGAAGCTTTCTTT. Its protein is CASSLGQSNEAFF. The V and J genes are TRBV7-9 and TRBJ1-1; 7 bases map to TRBD1. Trimming removed 3 bases from V and 8 bases from J; junction bases left unmatched: 6. Germline V gene data show CDR1 as SEHNR and CDR2 as FQNEAQ (reference sequence). This CDR3 is built from 13 residues. Based on the CDR3 plus reference TRBV7-9 and TRBJ1-1, the full variable domain is DTGVSQNPRHKITKRGQNVTFRCDPISEHNRLYWYRQTLGQGPEFLTYFQNEAQLEKSRLLSDRFSAERPKGSFSTLEIQRTEQGDSAMYLCASSLGQSNEAFFGQGTRLTVV.

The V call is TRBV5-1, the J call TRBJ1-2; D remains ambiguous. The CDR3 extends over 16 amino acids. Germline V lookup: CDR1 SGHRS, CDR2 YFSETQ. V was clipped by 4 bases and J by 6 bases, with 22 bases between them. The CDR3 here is CASSPTPAANFHGYTF. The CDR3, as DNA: TGCGCCAGCAGCCCCACGCCAGCGGCGAACTTCCATGGCTACACCTTC.

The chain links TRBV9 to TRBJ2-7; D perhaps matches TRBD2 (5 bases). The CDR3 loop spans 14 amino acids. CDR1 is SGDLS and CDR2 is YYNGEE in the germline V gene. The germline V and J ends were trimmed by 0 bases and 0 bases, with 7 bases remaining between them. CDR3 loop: CASSVGGSSYEQYF. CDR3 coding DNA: TGTGCCAGCAGCGTAGGAGGGAGCTCCTACGAGCAGTACTTC. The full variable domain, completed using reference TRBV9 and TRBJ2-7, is DSGVTQTPKHLITATGQRVTLRCSPRSGDLSVYWYQQSLDQGLQFLIQYYNGEERAKGNILERFSAQQFPDLHSELNLSSLELGDSALYFCASSVGGSSYEQYFGPGTRLTVT.

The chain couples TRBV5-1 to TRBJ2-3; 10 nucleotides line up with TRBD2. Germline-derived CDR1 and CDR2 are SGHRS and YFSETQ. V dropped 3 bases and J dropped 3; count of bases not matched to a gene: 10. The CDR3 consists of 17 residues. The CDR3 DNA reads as TGCGCCAGCAGCTCGGGCGCTGTAGCGGGGGGTACAGATACGCAGTATTTT. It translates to CASSSGAVAGGTDTQYF.

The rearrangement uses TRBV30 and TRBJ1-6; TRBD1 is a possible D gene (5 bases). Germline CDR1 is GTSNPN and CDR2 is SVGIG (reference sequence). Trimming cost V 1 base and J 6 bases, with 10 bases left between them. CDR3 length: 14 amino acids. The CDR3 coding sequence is TGTGCCTGGAGTGAGGGCAGGGCTAATTCACCCCTCCACTTT. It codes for CAWSEGRANSPLHF.

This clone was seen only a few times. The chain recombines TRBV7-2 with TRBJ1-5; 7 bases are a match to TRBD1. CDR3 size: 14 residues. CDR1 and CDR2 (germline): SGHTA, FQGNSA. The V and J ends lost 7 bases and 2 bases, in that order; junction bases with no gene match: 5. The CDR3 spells CASTRTGGNQPQHF. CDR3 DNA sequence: TGTGCCAGCACACGAACAGGGGGCAATCAGCCCCAGCATTTT.

This CDR3 is CASSAGQGPYGYTF. DNA of the CDR3: TGTGCCAGCAGCGCAGGACAGGGCCCCTATGGCTACACCTTC. The rearrangement joins TRBV3-1 (or the pseudogene TRBV3-2) to TRBJ1-2; 8 nucleotides match TRBD1. This CDR3 contains 14 residues. Germline trimming cut 5 bases from V and 4 bases from J; bases unmatched to any gene: 6. Germline-derived CDR1 and CDR2 are LGHDT and YNNKEL (reference sequence).

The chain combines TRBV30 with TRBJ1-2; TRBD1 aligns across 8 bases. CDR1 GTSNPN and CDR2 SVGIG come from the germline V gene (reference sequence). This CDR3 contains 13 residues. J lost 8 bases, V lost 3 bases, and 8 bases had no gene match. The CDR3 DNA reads TGTGCCTGGAGGCTGACAGGGGCCCAGGGCTACACCTTC. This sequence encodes CAWRLTGAQGYTF.

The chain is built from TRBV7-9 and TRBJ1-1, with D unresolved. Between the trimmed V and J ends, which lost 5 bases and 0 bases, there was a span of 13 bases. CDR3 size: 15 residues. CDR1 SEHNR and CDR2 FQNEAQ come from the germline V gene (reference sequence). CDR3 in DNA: TGTGCCAGCAGCCCAAAACAGAGACTGAACACTGAAGCTTTCTTT. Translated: CASSPKQRLNTEAFF.

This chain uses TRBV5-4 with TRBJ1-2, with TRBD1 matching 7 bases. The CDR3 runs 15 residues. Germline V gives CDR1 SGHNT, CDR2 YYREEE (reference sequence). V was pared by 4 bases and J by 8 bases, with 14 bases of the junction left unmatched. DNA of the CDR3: TGTGCCAGCAGCCCCATCGACAGGGTCCACCTGGGCTACACCTTC. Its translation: CASSPIDRVHLGYTF.

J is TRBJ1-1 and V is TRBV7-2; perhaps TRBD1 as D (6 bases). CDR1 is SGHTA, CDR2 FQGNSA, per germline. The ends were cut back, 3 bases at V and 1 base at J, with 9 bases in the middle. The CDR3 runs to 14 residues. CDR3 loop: CASSFRRGNTEAFF. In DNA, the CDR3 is TGTGCCAGCAGCTTCCGCAGGGGGAACACTGAAGCTTTCTTT.

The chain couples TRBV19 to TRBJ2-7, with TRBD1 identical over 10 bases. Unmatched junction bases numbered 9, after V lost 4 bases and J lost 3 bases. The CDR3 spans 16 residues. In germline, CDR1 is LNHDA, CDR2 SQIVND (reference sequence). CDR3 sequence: CASSTWTGGKIYEQYF. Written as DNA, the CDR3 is TGTGCCAGTAGTACTTGGACAGGGGGGAAAATCTACGAGCAGTACTTC. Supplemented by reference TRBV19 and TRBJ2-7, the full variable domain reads DGGITQSPKYLFRKEGQNVTLSCEQNLNHDAMYWYRQDPGQGLRLIYYSQIVNDFQKGDIAEGYSVSREKKESFPLTVTSAQKNPTAFYLCASSTWTGGKIYEQYFGPGTRLTVT.